This TCR beta chain was documented in a study of blood T cells in healthy people across ages. General study results and limits: Naive T cell percentage showed a strong correlation with the diversity of TCR beta. Comparison with aged donors showed that long-lived donors had more naive CD4+ cells and higher diversity.

Through a sample-barcoded 5' primer and a J-beta primer mix, a second PCR was run for roughly 6 to 12 cycles. Via MiXCR, TCRdb re-called the 5' RACE reads, giving one row per CDR3 protein. The sample lists about 1.1 million distinct CDR3 sequences, under 40% seen once, with about an eighth in the top ten. The CDR3 contains 12 residues. V lost 8 bases to trimming and J lost 1 base, with 9 bases between them. From germline, CDR1 is GTSNPN and CDR2 SVGIG (reference sequence). This clonotype was seen a handful of times. Its target is unknown. Material: blood. The sequence came from a man aged 18 to 30 in good health. V gene TRBV30 combines with J gene TRBJ2-4; D uncertain. The CDR3: CAGEMAKNIQYF. For the CDR3, the DNA is TGTGCCGGAGAGATGGCCAAAAACATTCAGTACTTC.